This passage covers 10 T cell receptor beta chains from one sample sequenced in a study of PD-L1 blockade in urothelial cancer. The assay was immunoSEQ multiplex PCR, and TCRdb's table has in-frame clones only and misses some. The sample records 30,000 or so clones, 80% to 90% being singletons. The material was PBMCs, obtained around atezolizumab (anti-PD-L1) treatment. These receptors were obtained from a man between 60 and 75 years old with urothelial cancer.

The chain has TRBV7-2 and TRBJ1-1, with D uncertain. CDR1 is SGHTA and CDR2 is FQGNSA in the germline V gene. The CDR3 contains 18 residues. Between the trimmed V and J ends, which lost 3 bases and 1 base, there was a span of 21 bases. CDR3 nucleotides: TGTGCCAGCAGCTTGGTTGGTCCCAATTACCTACGGAACACTGAAGCTTTCTTT. Its protein product is CASSLVGPNYLRNTEAFF. Drawing the rest from reference TRBV7-2 and TRBJ1-1, the complete variable domain is GAGVSQSPSNKVTEKGKDVELRCDPISGHTALYWYRQSLGQGLEFLIYFQGNSAPDKSGLPSDRFSAERTGGSVSTLTIQRTQQEDSAVYLCASSLVGPNYLRNTEAFFGQGTRLTVV.

The chain carries TRBV5-6 and TRBJ1-5; perhaps TRBD1 as D (5 bases). The CDR3 is 17 residues long. CDR1 and CDR2 (germline): SGHDT, YYEEEE. With 1 base removed from V and 2 bases from J, the gap between germline ends came to 16 bases. DNA of the CDR3: TGTGCCAGCAGCTTGCTGGGAGGGGCTGGGGGCAATCAGCCCCAGCATTTT. Its translation: CASSLLGGAGGNQPQHF.

The chain carries TRBV4-2 and TRBJ2-7, with 8 bases fitting TRBD1. Germline assignment: CDR1 LGHNA and CDR2 YNFKEQ. The V and J ends lost 1 base and 0 bases, in that order; junction bases with no gene match: 2. The CDR3 sequence is 15 residues long. For the CDR3, the DNA is TGTGCCAGCAGCCAAGCAGGGGGCACCTCCTACGAGCAGTACTTC. Encoded protein: CASSQAGGTSYEQYF.

The chain recombines TRBV7-9 with TRBJ1-1; tentative D call: TRBD1 (6 bases). In germline, CDR1 is SEHNR, CDR2 FQNEAQ (reference sequence). The CDR3 is 14 amino acids. V shed 4 bases and J shed 1 base, with 10 bases lying between them. In nucleotides, the CDR3 is TGTGCCAGCAGCTCCCAGGGGAGGAACACTGAAGCTTTCTTT. It specifies CASSSQGRNTEAFF.

The CDR3 DNA is TGTGCCAGCAGCCAGGGCGGACAGGCCAAATCCTATGGCTACACCTTC. This codes for CASSQGGQAKSYGYTF. The gene calls are TRBV7-9 and TRBJ1-2, with 7 bases identical to TRBD1. CDR3 length equals 16 residues. The germline V gene has CDR1 SEHNR and CDR2 FQNEAQ (reference sequence). V lost 5 bases, J lost 4 bases, and 13 bases stayed unmatched.

V usage is TRBV29-1 and J usage is TRBJ2-3; 13 bases agree with TRBD2. This CDR3 has 17 amino acids. CDR1 and CDR2 from the germline V gene are SQVTM and ANQGSEA. J was trimmed by 0 bases and V by 5 bases; bases with no gene match: 8. This CDR3 reads CSVPGLAGAVSTDTQYF. CDR3 coding DNA: TGCAGCGTTCCAGGACTAGCGGGGGCCGTAAGCACAGATACGCAGTATTTT.

The chain couples TRBV10-3 to TRBJ1-3; tentatively, D is TRBD1 (5 bases). The V end lost 6 bases, the J end lost 10 bases, and 19 bases lay between the germline ends. Germline CDR1 reads ENHRY; CDR2 reads SYGVKD. This CDR3 contains 14 residues. CDR3 region: CAIRGLVPKVTIYF. The DNA of the CDR3 is TGTGCCATCAGGGGACTGGTTCCTAAGGTAACCATATATTTT.

The genes are TRBV7-2 and TRBJ2-7; D gene ambiguous. Germline loops: CDR1 SGHTA, CDR2 FQGNSA. This CDR3 has 12 residues. V was clipped by 1 base and J by 4 bases, with 5 bases between them. CDR3 coding DNA: TGTGCCAGCAGCTTAGTTGCGTACGAGCAGTACTTC. As protein: CASSLVAYEQYF.

This chain uses TRBV10-3 with TRBJ1-1; D unclear. The CDR3 runs 13 residues. With 4 bases removed from V and 7 bases from J, the gap between germline ends came to 13 bases. The germline CDR1 and CDR2 sequences are ENHRY and SYGVKD. CDR3 nucleotide sequence: TGTGCCATCAGTGGCGAGCGGGCAGGTGAAGCTTTCTTT. The encoded protein is CAISGERAGEAFF.

The chain has TRBV10-3 and TRBJ2-6; D may be TRBD1 (6 bases). Per the germline V gene, CDR1 is ENHRY and CDR2 is SYGVKD. The CDR3 has 16 residues. The V end lost 7 bases, the J end lost 0 bases, and 13 bases lay between the germline ends. The CDR3 reads CAITPDRSSGANVLTF. Here the CDR3 DNA reads TGTGCCATCACCCCGGACAGAAGCTCTGGGGCCAACGTCCTGACTTTC.